The next 13 T cell receptor beta chains were all read from a single sample in a study of beta chain features in type 1 diabetes. These receptors' antigens are unknown. The sequenced template was cDNA made from the entire isolated RNA. Assay: immunoSEQ multiplex PCR; the TCRdb copy retains only in-frame clones and omits some. The sample records about 260,000 clones, 24% being singletons. Findings and limits, study-wide: In all four CD4+ subsets, TCRB CDR3 length was significantly, moderately reduced in type 1 diabetes.

Sample: naive CD4+ T cells from blood. The receptors derive from a young woman with type 1 diabetes.

This rearrangement joins TRBV18 to TRBJ2-1; D ambiguous. This CDR3 region has 13 residues. With 10 bases removed from V and 0 bases from J, the gap between germline ends came to 10 bases. From germline, CDR1 is KGHSH and CDR2 LQKENI. The CDR3 reads CATSSGSYNEQFF. The CDR3 DNA reads TGTGCCACGTCTTCGGGCTCCTACAATGAGCAGTTCTTC.

V is TRBV6-4 and J is TRBJ1-5, with D possibly matching TRBD1 (5 bases). The germline V gene encodes CDR1 MRHNA and CDR2 SNTAGT. CDR3 length: 15 residues. Trimming removed 0 bases from V and 1 base from J, with 7 bases in between. The CDR3: CASSDSKGSNQPQHF. The CDR3 DNA reads as TGTGCCAGCAGTGACTCGAAGGGGAGCAATCAGCCCCAGCATTTT.

This clone came up a few times. The rearrangement joins TRBV14 to TRBJ2-7; D remains unclear. CDR1 and CDR2 from the germline V gene are SGHDN and FVKESK. The length of the CDR3 is 13 residues. Trimming took off 1 base at V and 2 bases at J, with 6 bases between the two ends. CDR3: CASSQVAPYEQYF. CDR3 nucleotide sequence: TGTGCCAGCAGCCAAGTGGCCCCCTACGAGCAGTACTTC.

The sample holds a few counts of this clone. The rearrangement links TRBV23-1 to TRBJ2-4, with a tentative D call TRBD1 (6 bases). TRBV23-1 falls under the ORF class, with uncertain function. V was pared by 2 bases and J by 12 bases, with 14 bases between. The CDR3 loop spans 13 amino acids. CDR3: CASSQLQGDPQYF. Written as DNA, the CDR3 is TGCGCCAGCAGTCAACTACAGGGAGATCCTCAGTACTTC.

The V gene is TRBV18, the J gene TRBJ2-7; tentative D call: TRBD1 (6 bases). The ends were cut back, 6 bases at V and 3 bases at J, with 18 bases in the middle. CDR1 is KGHSH, CDR2 LQKENI, per germline. The CDR3 length is 15 residues. The CDR3 nucleotides are TGTGCCAGCTCCCCCGCGCCGGACAGAATCTACGAGCAGTACTTC. Translating gives CASSPAPDRIYEQYF.

This clone has just a few counts. This rearrangement joins TRBV9 to TRBJ2-3, with 9 positions matching TRBD2. V lost 1 base and J lost 2; bases outside the gene matches: 2. The CDR3 has 15 amino acids. Germline CDR1 and CDR2: SGDLS and YYNGEE. DNA for the CDR3: TGTGCCAGCAGCGTAAGCGGGAGGACCACAGATACGCAGTATTTT. Translation gives CASSVSGRTTDTQYF.

The rearrangement links TRBV18 to TRBJ2-3; 9 nucleotides align to TRBD2. The CDR3 consists of 15 residues. V lost 3 bases, J lost 0 bases, and 1 base stayed unmatched. CDR1 is KGHSH and CDR2 is LQKENI in the germline V gene. CDR3 in DNA: TGTGCCAGCTCACCTCTAGCGGGGAGCACAGATACGCAGTATTTT. Translating gives CASSPLAGSTDTQYF.

The CDR3 reads CASSGTGMGEAFF. The CDR3 bases are TGTGCCAGCAGCGGAACCGGGATGGGGGAAGCTTTCTTT. V usage is TRBV7-3 and J usage is TRBJ1-1, with D uncertain. There are 13 residues in the CDR3. Trimming removed 5 bases from V and 8 bases from J, with 15 bases in between. Germline V gene lookup returns CDR1 SGHTA and CDR2 FQGTGA.

The chain is built from TRBV7-2 and TRBJ2-3; 10 bases agree with TRBD2. The V segment lost 6 bases and the J segment 0 bases; nucleotides outside the gene matches: 3. In germline, CDR1 is SGHTA, CDR2 FQGNSA. The CDR3 has 15 residues. The CDR3: CASRWTSGSTDTQYF. The CDR3 coding sequence is TGTGCCAGCAGGTGGACTAGCGGAAGCACAGATACGCAGTATTTT.

The V and J genes are TRBV6-5 and TRBJ1-2, with TRBD1 identical over 9 bases. The CDR3 totals 15 residues. Germline V lookup: CDR1 MNHEY, CDR2 SVGAGI. V was pared by 4 bases and J by 3 bases, with 6 bases of the junction left unmatched. The DNA of the CDR3 is TGTGCCAGCAGTTCAGCGGGACAGGGCCACTATGGCTACACCTTC. It specifies CASSSAGQGHYGYTF.

The J gene is TRBJ1-4, the V gene TRBV29-1; tentative D call: TRBD1 (5 bases). CDR1 is SQVTM and CDR2 is ANQGSEA in the germline V gene. CDR3 size: 13 residues. Trimming removed 7 bases at V and 8 bases at J, with 17 bases between. CDR3 loop: CSAQGGVEEKLFF. Written as DNA, the CDR3 is TGCAGCGCTCAAGGAGGGGTGGAAGAAAAACTGTTTTTT.

This clone was seen a few times. J is TRBJ2-3 and V is TRBV5-4; a weak D match, TRBD2 (5 bases). Between the trimmed V and J ends, which lost 4 bases and 3 bases, there was a span of 12 bases. The CDR3 has 14 residues. Germline CDR1 is SGHNT and CDR2 is YYREEE (reference sequence). Here the CDR3 DNA reads TGTGCCAGCAGCCAGCGGACTGAGACAGATACGCAGTATTTT. Translating it yields CASSQRTETDTQYF.

This chain links TRBV6-6 with TRBJ2-6; no clear D gene. Germline-derived CDR1 and CDR2 are MNHNY and SVGAGI (reference sequence). This CDR3 has 13 residues. V was pared by 6 bases and J by 4 bases, with 7 bases between. The CDR3 is CASSEQGANVLTF. CDR3 sequence (DNA): TGTGCCAGCAGCGAACAGGGGGCCAACGTCCTGACTTTC.